The rows below give T cell receptor beta chains drawn from one sample of a study of blood T cell repertoires in COVID-19. Sequencing was performed with immunoSEQ multiplex PCR; in TCRdb, only in-frame clones are kept and a portion is missing. The repertoire holds about 280,000 clones, 80% to 90% seen once, with 4.1% in the top ten. Sequenced input: PBMCs or T cells enriched from blood (not recorded which). The receptor set was obtained from a woman in her 30s with acute COVID-19. Each CDR3 is given with its conserved first and last residue. D genes are given only for firm matches. Clone size is shown for a subset of rows, as once, few, many or a class of expanded clone.

d_call	v_call	cdr3_length	clone_size	j_call	cdr3_nt	cdr3_aa
TRBD1	TRBV27	19	.	TRBJ2-1	TGTGCCAGCAGTTTTGCTCCGGGACAGGGGGTAATCTCCTACAATGAGCAGTTCTTC	CASSFAPGQGVISYNEQFF
.	TRBV27	15	.	TRBJ2-1	TGTGCCAGCAGTCCCACGGGACTGGGGTTCCATGAGCAGTTCTTC	CASSPTGLGFHEQFF
.	TRBV5-1	15	.	TRBJ1-1	TGCGCCAGCAGCTTGATCGGACAGATAAACACTGAAGCTTTCTTT	CASSLIGQINTEAFF
TRBD2	TRBV25-1	15	.	TRBJ2-1	TGTGCCAGCAGTGAAGGTAGCGGGAGGGTCAATGAGCAGTTCTTC	CASSEGSGRVNEQFF
TRBD2	TRBV7-9	16	.	TRBJ2-1	TGTGCCAGCAGCTTAGTTTCTAGCGGGAAGTACAATGAGCAGTTCTTC	CASSLVSSGKYNEQFF
.	TRBV27	15	.	TRBJ2-1	TGTGCCAGCAGTTTCCCGGGATTAGCCTACAATGAGCAGTTCTTC	CASSFPGLAYNEQFF
TRBD2	TRBV28	21	.	TRBJ2-7	TGTGCCAGCAGCCCTCGGTTGACACACATTAGCGGGAGACCGGGGGCCTACGAGCAGTACTTC	CASSPRLTHISGRPGAYEQYF
.	TRBV4-3	13	.	TRBJ2-1	TGCGCCAGCAGCCCACACTGGGCGAATGAGCAGTTCTTC	CASSPHWANEQFF
TRBD1	TRBV28	15	once	TRBJ1-1	TGTGCCAGCAGGAACACACAGGGGTTGAACACTGAAGCTTTCTTT	CASRNTQGLNTEAFF
.	TRBV30	14	.	TRBJ1-1	TGTGCCTGGAGACCAGGAGGATCTCTGACTGAAGCTTTCTTT	CAWRPGGSLTEAFF
.	TRBV2	11	.	TRBJ2-5	TGTGCCAGCAGTGCTTTTGAGACCCAGTACTTC	CASSAFETQYF
TRBD2	TRBV9	14	.	TRBJ2-7	TGTGCCAGCAGCGGTAGCGGGAGTCGGCCCGAGCAGTACTTC	CASSGSGSRPEQYF
.	TRBV7-9	16	.	TRBJ1-2	TGTGCCAGCAGCCCAGACATCACCCGAGGGGGAGTCGGCTACACCTTC	CASSPDITRGGVGYTF
TRBD2	TRBV29-1	14	.	TRBJ2-1	TGCAGCGGCGGGGCTAGCGGGAGCACCAATGAGCAGTTCTTC	CSGGASGSTNEQFF
TRBD1	TRBV24-1	12	.	TRBJ1-2	TGTGCCACCAGCCGGACAGGGTATGGCTACACCTTC	CATSRTGYGYTF
.	TRBV9	17	.	TRBJ2-7	TGTGCCAGCAGCGTAGCTCCCCCCGGGGATCGATCCTACGAGCAGTACTTC	CASSVAPPGDRSYEQYF
.	TRBV19	14	.	TRBJ2-2	TGTGCCAGTAGTATATTAGCGATGGCCGGGGAGCTGTTTTTT	CASSILAMAGELFF
.	TRBV7-2	15	.	TRBJ2-7	TGTGCCAGCAGCCCCGCCACAGGGATTGCCTACGAGCAGTACTTC	CASSPATGIAYEQYF
.	TRBV28	14	few	TRBJ1-3	TGTGCCAGCACGGGCAGGGGCTCTGGAAACACCATATATTTT	CASTGRGSGNTIYF
TRBD1	TRBV27	18	.	TRBJ1-5	TGTGCCAGCAGAGGGACAGGGGCTTGGGTCAATAGCAATCAGCCCCAGCATTTT	CASRGTGAWVNSNQPQHF
TRBD1	TRBV25-1	16	.	TRBJ1-4	TGTGCCAGCAGCAAAGACAGGGCCTCAACTAATGAAAAACTGTTTTTT	CASSKDRASTNEKLFF
TRBD2	TRBV13	18	.	TRBJ2-1	TGTGCCAGCAGCCGGGGACTAGCGGGGGAGAAATCCTACAATGAGCAGTTCTTC	CASSRGLAGEKSYNEQFF
TRBD1	TRBV7-9	14	.	TRBJ2-7	TGTGCCAGCAGCTTTGGGACAGGGGGCTACGAGCAGTACTTC	CASSFGTGGYEQYF
.	TRBV28	14	once	TRBJ2-1	TGTGCCAGCAGTCCCACTAGTTCTGTCAATGAGCAGTTCTTC	CASSPTSSVNEQFF
.	TRBV28	16	.	TRBJ2-1	TGTGCCAGCAGTTTACCGCTAATTTCTGCGTACAATGAGCAGTTCTTC	CASSLPLISAYNEQFF
TRBD2	TRBV29-1	14	.	TRBJ2-7	TGCAGCGTCCTCCTAGGGACTAGCCCCTACGAGCAGTACTTC	CSVLLGTSPYEQYF
TRBD2	TRBV7-9	17	.	TRBJ2-1	TGTGCCAGCAGCCCGAGGACTAGTAAGGATTCCCCAGTTGAGCAGTTCTTC	CASSPRTSKDSPVEQFF
.	TRBV20-1	15	.	TRBJ2-5	TGCAGTGCTAGTGGCCAGGAGGACCCCCAAGAGACCCAGTACTTC	CSASGQEDPQETQYF
TRBD1	TRBV18	15	.	TRBJ1-1	TGTGCCAGCTCACCCAGGGGGACAGGGGACACTGAAGCTTTCTTT	CASSPRGTGDTEAFF
TRBD2	TRBV27	14	.	TRBJ2-3	TGTGCCAGCCAACGGGGCGGGAGCTCAGATACGCAGTATTTT	CASQRGGSSDTQYF
TRBD1	TRBV5-6	15	once	TRBJ2-7	TGTGCCAGCAGCTTGGAAGGGACAGCCTCCTACGAGCAGTACTTC	CASSLEGTASYEQYF
.	TRBV28	16	.	TRBJ1-2	TGTGCCAGCAGGGAGGGCGATGCCCGAGCTAACTATGGCTACACCTTC	CASREGDARANYGYTF
TRBD1	TRBV7-8	13	.	TRBJ1-1	TGTGCCAGCCGACAGGGGATGAACACTGAAGCTTTCTTT	CASRQGMNTEAFF
TRBD2	TRBV7-9	17	.	TRBJ2-2	TGTGCCAGCAGCTTATACAGCGGGACGGTTTACACCGGGGAGCTGTTTTTT	CASSLYSGTVYTGELFF
.	TRBV27	15	.	TRBJ2-2	TGTGCCAGCAGTTTTTCGGGGTGGGCCACCGGGGAGCTGTTTTTT	CASSFSGWATGELFF
TRBD2	TRBV2	13	.	TRBJ2-5	TGTGCCAGCAAACGGGAGGGCCCCAAGACCCAGTACTTC	CASKREGPKTQYF
.	TRBV9	15	.	TRBJ2-1	TGTGCCAGCAGCGTAGTTGCGGGCGCCCACAATGAGCAGTTCTTC	CASSVVAGAHNEQFF
.	TRBV28	13	.	TRBJ2-7	TGTGCCAGCATAGAGACTGGAGGCTACGAGCAGTACTTC	CASIETGGYEQYF
.	TRBV5-1	13	once	TRBJ2-7	TGCGCCAGCAGCTGGGACATTCGGGTCGAGCAGTACTTC	CASSWDIRVEQYF
.	TRBV27	14	.	TRBJ1-5	TGTGCCAGCAGTTTTTCAGGGGAGAATCAGCCCCAGCATTTT	CASSFSGENQPQHF
.	TRBV7-9	12	.	TRBJ1-1	TGTGCCAGCAGCTTAGAGACATTTGAAGCTTTCTTT	CASSLETFEAFF
.	TRBV28	15	.	TRBJ1-2	TGTGCCAGCAGGAGGGGGATGGGGCAAAACTATGGCTACACCTTC	CASRRGMGQNYGYTF
.	TRBV13	15	.	TRBJ2-1	TGTGCCACCCCAAACCCTGGCGGGGTCTTTGGTGAGCAGTTCTTC	CATPNPGGVFGEQFF
TRBD1	TRBV28	15	.	TRBJ2-7	TGTGCCAGCAGTCCAGGACAGGGTACTCTATACGAGCAGTACTTC	CASSPGQGTLYEQYF
.	TRBV2	17	.	TRBJ1-5	TGTGCCAGCACGGACGAAAGTATGGGGCATAGCAATCAGCCCCAGCATTTT	CASTDESMGHSNQPQHF
.	TRBV19	19	once	TRBJ1-5	TGTGCCAGGACCCCCGGGTGGGGGCGGTACCCATATAGCAATCAGCCCCAGCATTTT	CARTPGWGRYPYSNQPQHF
.	TRBV5-1	13	.	TRBJ1-1	TGCGCCAGCGCGGGACCGCAGAACACTGAAGCTTTCTTT	CASAGPQNTEAFF
.	TRBV12-3/TRBV12-4	12	.	TRBJ1-5	TGTGCCAGCAGCGTGGGGCCTCAGCCCCAGCATTTT	CASSVGPQPQHF
TRBD1	TRBV4-2	17	.	TRBJ2-2	TGTGCCAGCAGCCAATTGGGGACAGGGGGCCACACCGGGGAGCTGTTTTTT	CASSQLGTGGHTGELFF
TRBD1	TRBV18	14	.	TRBJ1-1	TGTGCCAGCTCCCTAGCAGGGGGAAACACTGAAGCTTTCTTT	CASSLAGGNTEAFF
.	TRBV28	11	.	TRBJ2-7	TGTGCCAGCAGTTTTAGAAGCGAGCAGTACTTC	CASSFRSEQYF
TRBD1	TRBV6-4	16	.	TRBJ1-3	TGTGCCAGCAGTGGTGACAGGGGGCGAAGTAGAAACACCATATATTTT	CASSGDRGRSRNTIYF
.	TRBV30	14	.	TRBJ2-5	TGTGCCTGGAGTGTAATGGCAGGGGTGGAGACCCAGTACTTC	CAWSVMAGVETQYF
.	TRBV6-5	12	once	TRBJ1-1	TGTGCCAGCAGTTACGACAGGAGGACAGCTTTCTTT	CASSYDRRTAFF
.	TRBV19	14	.	TRBJ2-7	TGTGCCAGTAGTATAGGGACAGTGGATTACGAGCAGTACTTC	CASSIGTVDYEQYF
TRBD1	TRBV9	15	.	TRBJ1-2	TGTGCCAGCAGCACCTGGGACAGGGGCGCGAGTGGCTACACCTTC	CASSTWDRGASGYTF
TRBD1	TRBV7-8	15	.	TRBJ2-7	TGTGCCAGCAGCTTAGACAAGGACAGGGCCTACGAGCAGTACTTC	CASSLDKDRAYEQYF
.	TRBV6-5	13	few	TRBJ2-2	TGTGCCAGCAGTTACTCCCCTACCGGGGAGCTGTTTTTT	CASSYSPTGELFF
.	TRBV28	15	.	TRBJ1-6	TGTGCCAGCCGAGAGGGAAACTCCTATAATTCACCCCTCCACTTT	CASREGNSYNSPLHF
TRBD1	TRBV4-2	15	.	TRBJ2-1	TGTGCCAGCAGCCAAGACGGACAGGGGGGGAATGAGCAGTTCTTC	CASSQDGQGGNEQFF